These T cell receptor beta chains were read from a single sample in a study of blood T cell repertoires in COVID-19. TCRdb's copy holds only in-frame clones and misses some; the assay was immunoSEQ multiplex PCR. The sample carries under 90,000 clones, around nine tenths recorded once. Sequencing was performed on peripheral blood. The receptors derive from a man between 65 and 85 years old with active or convalescent COVID-19. Each CDR3 is given with its conserved first and last residue. The order of the fields is J gene, V gene, CDR3 protein.

TRBJ1-1,TRBV7-9,CASSLTFGTEAFF
TRBJ1-5,TRBV6-5,CASSLQGRNQPQHF
TRBJ1-2,TRBV11-2,CASSQTGTVVGYTF
TRBJ2-1,TRBV7-8,CASSPASGGAWDEQFF
TRBJ2-2,TRBV6-5,CASSSTGAYTGELFF
TRBJ2-1,TRBV2,CASSEVGLAERGEQFF
TRBJ2-3,TRBV5-1,CASSQVDSRTDTQYF
TRBJ2-7,TRBV19,CASSIDRGINEQYF
TRBJ2-3,TRBV7-9,CASSTTSGGTDTQYF
TRBJ2-7,TRBV4-1,CASSGDLPSSYEQYF
TRBJ2-2,TRBV3-1/TRBV3-2,CASRKEGTGELFF
TRBJ1-2,TRBV2,CAGRSSYGYTF
TRBJ2-5,TRBV23-1,CASSQSGPDRTQETQYF
TRBJ2-3,TRBV6-5,CASRQSGGATDTQYF
TRBJ1-6,TRBV6-1,CASSDVGGVRSPLHF
TRBJ2-6,TRBV10-1,CASKDTVSGANVLTF
TRBJ1-1,TRBV10-2,CASTTGGNTEAFF
TRBJ2-4,TRBV15,CATSGTRGGPSNIQYF
TRBJ2-7,TRBV5-1,CASKSGGAGDEQYF
TRBJ1-4,TRBV15,CATSSPGQGDNNEKLFF
TRBJ2-1,TRBV28,CASSLYSQAGGYEQFF
TRBJ2-7,TRBV7-3,CASSLPIVYEQYF
TRBJ2-1,TRBV27,CASSTPTGGRDEQFF
TRBJ1-5,TRBV28,CASRAGRSNQPQHF
TRBJ2-4,TRBV3-1/TRBV3-2,CASSQDPQGKLQYF
TRBJ2-7,TRBV30,CAWSPDRGAYEQYF
TRBJ1-2,TRBV5-1,CASSLEGQRARGYTF
TRBJ2-7,TRBV7-2,CASSFGQSSYEQYF
TRBJ2-7,TRBV19,CASSIADSSYEQYF
TRBJ2-4,TRBV27,CASSLDGSGNVLAKNIQYF
TRBJ1-1,TRBV12-3/TRBV12-4,CASSLQANTEAFF
TRBJ1-2,TRBV14,CASSQDRADYGYTF
TRBJ2-1,TRBV12-3/TRBV12-4,CASSLGGGVFF
TRBJ1-1,TRBV5-4,CASSLRTGGDTEAFF
TRBJ2-1,TRBV12-5,CASGLGPLNEQFF
TRBJ1-2,TRBV19,CASSLSGRGGYTF
TRBJ2-5,TRBV30,CAWSGGTSGTETQYF
TRBJ1-3,TRBV7-2,CASSPGYSGNTIYF
TRBJ1-1,TRBV3-1/TRBV3-2,CASSQGLGYTEAFF
TRBJ2-2,TRBV27,CASSLVPGTSGMSGELFF
TRBJ1-1,TRBV4-1,CASSQVSGTAYTEAFF
TRBJ2-1,TRBV6-5,CASRNRGAHGEQFF
TRBJ1-2,TRBV6-1,CASSGIYSRTVNYGYTF
TRBJ1-2,TRBV6-1,CASSEVGTGTGYTF
TRBJ1-2,TRBV30,CAWSVTANYGYTF
TRBJ2-2,TRBV23-1,CASGTRGGSRGGELFF
TRBJ2-5,TRBV7-8,CASSDLTSGRAKETQYF
TRBJ2-7,TRBV10-3,CATSGTGDYEQYF
TRBJ1-5,TRBV18,CASSPPKGGEGDNQPQHF
TRBJ1-5,TRBV12-3/TRBV12-4,CASNRQGNQPQHF
TRBJ2-5,TRBV3-1/TRBV3-2,CASSQDPGGRKETQYF
TRBJ2-1,TRBV29-1,CSVGGGYNEQFF
TRBJ1-2,TRBV24-1,CATSGLGQAYGYTF
TRBJ1-2,TRBV27,CASSLKGRQNYGYTF
TRBJ2-3,TRBV18,CASSPEGGARDTQYF
TRBJ2-3,TRBV4-2,CASSLGAQRGAYPRSTDTQYF
TRBJ2-7,TRBV4-1,CASSQGGDRVTYEQYF